This entry describes one TCR beta chain. As yet, its antigen is unknown. This sample stems from a study of T-cell reconstitution after alpha-beta-depleted transplantation in children. Germline-derived CDR1 and CDR2 are MNHEY and SVGAGI. The CDR3 is 15 amino acids. The V end lost 2 bases, the J end lost 4 bases, and 11 bases lay between the germline ends. Study-wide findings and caveats: Reported findings indicate that, about two months after transplant, alpha-beta T cells came from several hundred expanded clones, which were derived from non-depleted graft cells. Some patients' high day-60 TCRbeta diversity was attributed to recipient cells surviving conditioning. Newly made T cells mostly supplied T-cell counts and diversity one year after transplant.

Preparation of the TCRbeta library involved a method that used unique molecular identifiers. TCRdb ran MiXCR on the PCR reads and lists one entry per CDR3 protein. This sample has 800,000 to 1,000,000 distinct CDR3 sequences, with less than 30% found just once. The V call is TRBV6-5, the J call TRBJ2-2, with D unclear. This receptor was taken from a boy under three years old who had a stem cell transplant for SCID, so the T cells may come from the graft donor. The material was PBMCs, mostly from graft donor cells, obtained 360 days after TCRalphabeta/CD19-depleted stem cell transplant. DNA for the CDR3: TGTGCCAGCAGTTACCCTCCCGTTGGCACCGGGGAGCTGTTTTTT. It yields the protein CASSYPPVGTGELFF.